This T cell receptor beta chain was found in a study of shared clonotypes between healthy human individuals. Germline-derived CDR1 and CDR2 are SQVTM and ANQGSEA. V gave up 4 bases and J gave up 3 bases; unmatched junction bases: 14. The CDR3 has 17 amino acids. A note on this clone: What it recognizes is unknown.

Whole-study results and caveats: Despite large depth, sorted-subset datasets appeared incompletely sequenced. The expectation was that sequencing depth would affect clonotype sharing among donors. Non-shared clonotypes showed lower generation probabilities than clonotypes common to all four donors.

The protocol was immunoSEQ multiplex PCR, while the TCRdb copy is restricted to in-frame clones and leaves out a portion. The sample includes millions of clones, approximately 93% of them seen just once. Sequences were obtained from naive CD4+ T cells from PBMCs. The subset was: CD45RA+ positively selected. The chain is built from TRBV29-1 and TRBJ1-4, with 7 bases matching TRBD1. This clonotype was obtained from a man between 18 and 35 years old in good health. Some clones in this sample may be carry-over from other donors' samples. The CDR3 is CSVGGGTGAPPNEKLFF. The DNA of the CDR3 is TGCAGCGTTGGGGGCGGAACAGGGGCCCCGCCTAATGAAAAACTGTTTTTT. Full variable domain (remainder filled in from reference TRBV29-1 and TRBJ1-4): SAVISQKPSRDICQRGTSLTIQCQVDSQVTMMFWYRQQPGQSLTLIATANQGSEATYESGFVIDKFPISRPNLTFSTLTVSNMSPEDSSIYLCSVGGGTGAPPNEKLFFGSGTQLSVL.